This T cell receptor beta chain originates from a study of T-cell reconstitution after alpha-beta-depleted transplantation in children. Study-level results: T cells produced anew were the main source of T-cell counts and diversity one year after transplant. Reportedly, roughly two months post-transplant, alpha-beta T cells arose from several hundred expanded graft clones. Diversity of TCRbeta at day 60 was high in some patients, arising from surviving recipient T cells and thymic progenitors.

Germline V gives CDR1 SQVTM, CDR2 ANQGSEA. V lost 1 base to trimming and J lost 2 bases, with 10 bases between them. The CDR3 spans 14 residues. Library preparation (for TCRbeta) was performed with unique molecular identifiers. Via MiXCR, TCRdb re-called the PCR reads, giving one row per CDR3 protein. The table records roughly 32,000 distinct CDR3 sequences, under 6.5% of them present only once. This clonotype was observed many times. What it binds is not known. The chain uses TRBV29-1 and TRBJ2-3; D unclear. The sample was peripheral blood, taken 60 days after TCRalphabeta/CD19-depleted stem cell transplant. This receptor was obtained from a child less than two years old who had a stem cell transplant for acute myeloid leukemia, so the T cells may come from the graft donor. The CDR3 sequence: CSVEGLDPTDTQYF. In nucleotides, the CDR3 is TGCAGCGTTGAAGGACTGGATCCCACAGATACGCAGTATTTT.